This TCR beta chain was identified during a study of CD8+ T cells in alopecia areata. As to this clone: Its antigen is not identified.

Extraction and reverse transcription of RNA yielded cDNA as the sequencing template. TCRdb's copy holds only in-frame clones and misses some; the assay was immunoSEQ multiplex PCR. Found here are hundreds of thousands of clones, 60% of them singletons; the top ten hold roughly 0.88%. Study-wide findings and caveats: Clonality in the scalp and expanded CD8+ clones ranked among the top 100 were significantly decreased by tofacitinib. Greater clonality was observed in lesional scalp samples, especially alopecia totalis/universalis, versus normal scalp.

Treatment specified: oral pan-JAK inhibitor, 5-10 mg twice daily. The CDR3 loop spans 16 amino acids. The junction had 7 bases not matched to a gene; V was cut back by 1 base and J by 6 bases. Germline loops: CDR1 LNHDA, CDR2 SQIVND (reference sequence). V and J are TRBV19 and TRBJ1-5; 9 nucleotides agree with TRBD1. Sequencing used CD4+ T cells sorted from blood, obtained around week 54, from a patient treated with tofacitinib. This TCR came from a human donor with alopecia areata. This CDR3 is CASSIGWDRVFQPQHF. The CDR3, as DNA: TGTGCCAGTAGTATAGGCTGGGACAGGGTTTTTCAGCCCCAGCATTTT.